Presented here are 27 T cell receptor beta chains from one specimen sequenced in a study of CD8 T cells in ankylosing spondylitis. TCRdb re-called the 5' RACE reads with MiXCR, one entry per CDR3 protein. Of about 220,000 distinct CDR3 sequences listed, about 26% are singletons. Sequenced input: blood, either unsorted or a sorted T cell fraction (not recorded which). All receptors derive from a male donor with ankylosing spondylitis or in good health (not recorded which).

The table lists this clonotype with many counts. The chain employs TRBV29-1 and TRBJ2-3; no clear D gene. Germline loops: CDR1 SQVTM, CDR2 ANQGSEA. Trimming shortened V by 6 bases and J by 1 base, and 23 bases separated the two germline ends. This CDR3 comprises 17 residues. CDR3 in amino acids: CSVLPLLSTLRTDTQYF. For the CDR3, the DNA is TGCAGCGTCCTTCCGCTACTCTCGACCCTACGCACAGATACGCAGTATTTT.

This clonotype has more than one count but fewer than ten. The chain is built from TRBV29-1 and TRBJ2-3; D possibly corresponds to TRBD2 (6 bases). Germline values: CDR1 SQVTM, CDR2 ANQGSEA. The CDR3 is 13 residues long. V dropped 3 bases and J dropped 2 bases, with 9 bases sitting between them. CDR3 bases: TGCAGCGTTGACGGGGACTCCACAGATACGCAGTATTTT. Protein product: CSVDGDSTDTQYF.

This clonotype showed up many times. The chain couples TRBV28 to TRBJ2-2, with no clear D. Germline V gene data show CDR1 as MDHEN and CDR2 as SYDVKM. This CDR3 region has 13 residues. Trimming took 7 bases from V and 2 from J, leaving 8 bases between them. The CDR3 DNA reads as TGTGCCAGCAAGTTGTCAAACACCGGGGAGCTGTTTTTT. It codes for CASKLSNTGELFF.

This clonotype was counted many times. The rearrangement links TRBV28 to TRBJ2-7; 7 nucleotides agree with TRBD2. With V trimmed by 10 bases and J by 4 bases, 10 bases remained unmatched. CDR1 and CDR2 from the germline V gene are MDHEN and SYDVKM. The CDR3 is made up of 13 amino acids. The CDR3 DNA reads TGTGCCACCTCCGGGACTACAGATTACGAGCAGTACTTC. Its protein product is CATSGTTDYEQYF.

This clonotype appeared many times. The genes are TRBV11-2 and TRBJ1-2; tentatively, D is TRBD1 (6 bases). The CDR3 has 13 amino acids. Germline values: CDR1 SGHAT, CDR2 FQNNGV. The V end lost 5 bases, the J end lost 5 bases, and 12 bases lay between the germline ends. DNA for the CDR3: TGTGCCAGCAGCCACGGACAGAATTATGGCTACACCTTC. As protein: CASSHGQNYGYTF.

V gene TRBV4-1 combines with J gene TRBJ2-1; 13 nucleotides agree with TRBD2. With V trimmed by 3 bases and J by 7 bases, 9 bases remained unmatched. CDR3 length: 17 amino acids. Germline assignment: CDR1 MGHRA and CDR2 YSYEKL. CDR3 in amino acids: CASSQVLAGGIYNEQFF. The DNA for the CDR3 is TGCGCCAGCAGCCAGGTACTAGCGGGAGGGATCTATAATGAGCAGTTCTTC.

This clonotype is a singleton in its sample. Since a much larger clone is just one base distant, this may be a read error. J is TRBJ1-5 and V is TRBV5-5, with 8 positions matching TRBD1. Germline V gene data show CDR1 as SGHKS and CDR2 as YYEKEE (reference sequence). The CDR3 consists of 15 residues. V dropped 2 bases and J dropped 2; count of bases not matched to a gene: 3. The DNA for the CDR3 is TGTGCCAGCAGCTTTTTGGACAGGGGCAATCAGCCCCAGCATTTT. It yields the protein CASSFLDRGNQPQHF.

This clonotype was found many times. The rearrangement links TRBV5-1 to TRBJ1-4, with a tentative D call TRBD1 (6 bases). Germline CDR1 and CDR2: SGHRS and YFSETQ. The CDR3 loop spans 14 amino acids. V was trimmed by 5 bases and J by 1 base, leaving 9 bases between them. CDR3 amino acids: CASRLQGTNEKLFF. In nucleotides, the CDR3 is TGCGCCAGCAGACTACAGGGAACTAATGAAAAACTGTTTTTT.

This chain connects TRBV20-1 to TRBJ1-2, with TRBD1 matching 10 bases. The V segment lost 6 bases and the J segment 7 bases; nucleotides outside the gene matches: 2. The CDR3 extends over 11 amino acids. Germline values: CDR1 DFQATT, CDR2 SNEGSKA (reference sequence). CDR3 sequence: CSAGQGFGYTF. DNA of the CDR3: TGCAGTGCGGGACAGGGGTTTGGCTACACCTTC.

V is TRBV9 and J is TRBJ2-5; 9 bases line up with TRBD2. In germline, CDR1 is SGDLS, CDR2 YYNGEE. V shed 3 bases, J shed 5 bases, and the junction held 8 bases outside the gene matches. CDR3 size: 15 residues. For the CDR3, the DNA is TGTGCCAGCAGCGGAGGGGGACTAGCTCGGGAGACCCAGTACTTC. This gives the protein CASSGGGLARETQYF.

This clonotype was found many times. The rearrangement joins TRBV18 to TRBJ2-2; D is ambiguous. Between the trimmed V and J ends, which lost 3 bases and 4 bases, there was a span of 6 bases. From germline, CDR1 is KGHSH and CDR2 LQKENI. CDR3 length: 13 amino acids. The CDR3 DNA reads as TGTGCCAGCTCACCTAGTGGCACCGGGGAGCTGTTTTTT. Encoded protein: CASSPSGTGELFF.

J is TRBJ2-1 and V is TRBV20-1; 8 nucleotides line up with TRBD2. CDR1 is DFQATT, CDR2 SNEGSKA, per germline (reference sequence). The CDR3 is made up of 16 amino acids. The V gene end was trimmed by 6 bases and the J gene end by 0 bases; junction bases not matched to a gene: 10. CDR3 coding DNA: TGCAGTGCAAGCCAAATGACTAGCGCCTCCTACAATGAGCAGTTCTTC. It codes for CSASQMTSASYNEQFF.

The gene calls are TRBV7-8 and TRBJ2-7; D is possibly TRBD2 (6 bases). The germline CDR1 and CDR2 sequences are SGHVS and FQNEAQ. Trimming took off 4 bases at V and 3 bases at J, with 10 bases between the two ends. The CDR3 spans 13 residues. DNA of the CDR3: TGTGCCAGCAGCTGGGACGGGGGCTACGAGCAGTACTTC. This sequence encodes CASSWDGGYEQYF.

This clonotype was seen many times. V usage is TRBV20-1 and J usage is TRBJ2-2, with TRBD2 matching over 14 bases. Germline V CDR1 and CDR2: DFQATT, SNEGSKA (reference sequence). Germline trimming cut 3 bases from V and 2 bases from J; bases unmatched to any gene: 5. This CDR3 contains 17 residues. CDR3 in amino acids: CSARRGTSGSNTGELFF. The CDR3 bases are TGCAGTGCTAGGAGAGGGACTAGCGGGAGTAACACCGGGGAGCTGTTTTTT.

This clonotype has ten or more counts. The chain recombines TRBV5-1 with TRBJ2-7; 7 nucleotides line up with TRBD1. V trimming: 0 bases; J trimming: 7 bases; junction bases outside the gene matches: 7. Germline-derived CDR1 and CDR2 are SGHRS and YFSETQ. This CDR3 is built from 14 residues. The DNA of the CDR3 is TGCGCCAGCAGCTTGGGGACAGGACACGCGGAGCAGTACTTC. Translating it yields CASSLGTGHAEQYF.

This clonotype was detected a few times. The chain joins TRBV7-2 to TRBJ2-5; maybe TRBD2 (5 bases). CDR3 length: 17 amino acids. Deletions cut 2 bases from V and 0 bases from J, with 16 bases between. Per the germline V gene, CDR1 is SGHTA and CDR2 is FQGNSA. CDR3: CASSLMRELWDQETQYF. CDR3 sequence (DNA): TGTGCCAGCAGCTTAATGAGGGAGTTATGGGACCAAGAGACCCAGTACTTC.

V and J are TRBV7-3 and TRBJ2-1, with D perhaps matching TRBD2 (6 bases). The CDR3 sequence is 13 residues long. Trimming took off 5 bases at V and 7 bases at J, with 12 bases between the two ends. Germline assignment: CDR1 SGHTA and CDR2 FQGTGA. This chain's CDR3 is CASSPHRGNEQFF. DNA of the CDR3: TGTGCCAGCAGCCCCCACCGGGGGAATGAGCAGTTCTTC.

The rearrangement links TRBV12-3 or TRBV12-4 to TRBJ2-7, with D tentatively TRBD1 or TRBD2 (5 bases each). This CDR3 has 14 residues. The V end lost 6 bases, the J end lost 3 bases, and 15 bases lay between the germline ends. The CDR3 protein is CASSHRDGRYEQYF. The CDR3 region has the DNA TGTGCCAGCAGCCACCGGGACGGACGCTACGAGCAGTACTTC.

This clonotype has ten or more counts. J is TRBJ2-5 and V is TRBV5-1; D possibly corresponds to TRBD2 (6 bases). CDR1 is SGHRS and CDR2 is YFSETQ in the germline V gene. V shed 0 bases and J shed 4 bases, with 13 bases lying between them. This CDR3 spans 15 amino acids. CDR3 DNA: TGCGCCAGCAGCTTGGCCGGAGGGGACGGAGAGACCCAGTACTTC. Protein: CASSLAGGDGETQYF. The complete variable domain, with remaining parts taken from reference TRBV5-1 and TRBJ2-5, reads KAGVTQTPRYLIKTRGQQVTLSCSPISGHRSVSWYQQTPGQGLQFLFEYFSETQRNKGNFPGRFSGRQFSNSRSEMNVSTLELGDSALYLCASSLAGGDGETQYFGPGTRLLVL.

This clonotype has a count of ten or more. The V call is TRBV12-3 or TRBV12-4, the J call TRBJ2-7; D remains unclear. This CDR3 contains 14 residues. The ends were cut back, 0 bases at V and 6 bases at J, with 12 bases in the middle. CDR3: CASSLAGLALEQYF. CDR3 DNA sequence: TGTGCCAGCAGTTTAGCGGGATTAGCCCTCGAGCAGTACTTC.

This clonotype has at least ten counts. The chain is built from TRBV20-1 and TRBJ2-7; D perhaps matches TRBD2 (6 bases). The CDR3 contains 14 residues. CDR1 DFQATT and CDR2 SNEGSKA come from the germline V gene (reference sequence). Deletions cut 3 bases from V and 1 base from J, with 13 bases between. This CDR3 reads CSASDSSGSYEQYF. Written as DNA, the CDR3 is TGCAGTGCTAGTGATTCCAGCGGGTCCTACGAGCAGTACTTC.

At least ten counts were recorded for this clonotype. The chain recombines TRBV12-3 or TRBV12-4 with TRBJ2-7, with 7 positions matching TRBD2. Trimming cost V 5 bases and J 3 bases; bases outside gene matches: 4. CDR3 length: 13 amino acids. For the CDR3, the DNA is TGTGCCAGCAGTGGGGCTAGCGGCTACGAGCAGTACTTC. Translated: CASSGASGYEQYF.

The genes are TRBV12-3 or TRBV12-4 and TRBJ2-7; 9 bases map to TRBD2. Trimming took 5 bases from V and 3 from J; bases not matched to a gene: 11. This CDR3 is 16 amino acids long. The CDR3 bases are TGTGCCAGCAGTCAGGCCCTGACTAGCGGCCTCTACGAGCAGTACTTC. It is translated as CASSQALTSGLYEQYF.

Many counts were recorded for this clonotype. The chain couples TRBV4-3 to TRBJ1-4; D call uncertain. This CDR3 region has 14 residues. Trimming removed 0 bases at V and 10 bases at J, with 12 bases between. Germline loops: CDR1 LGHNA, CDR2 YSLEER. The chain's CDR3 is CASSQESWEGKLFF. Written as DNA, the CDR3 is TGCGCCAGCAGCCAAGAATCCTGGGAGGGAAAACTGTTTTTT.

The chain joins TRBV6-1 to TRBJ2-7; 8 bases align to TRBD1. V shed 7 bases and J 3 bases; nucleotides not matched to a gene: 8. Germline V gene data show CDR1 as MNHNS and CDR2 as SASEGT. The CDR3 loop spans 14 amino acids. The CDR3 reads CASTRSTGGYEQYF. The CDR3 DNA is TGTGCCAGCACTCGATCTACAGGGGGCTACGAGCAGTACTTC.

The rearrangement joins TRBV20-1 to TRBJ1-5; D might be TRBD1 (6 bases). V dropped 7 bases and J dropped 9 bases, with 16 bases sitting between them. The CDR3 has 12 residues. Germline V gene lookup returns CDR1 DFQATT and CDR2 SNEGSKA (reference sequence). For the CDR3, the DNA is TGCAGTGGAGGGGGGAGTCTCAGGCCCCAGCATTTT. Translation gives CSGGGSLRPQHF.

This sequence joins TRBV29-1 and TRBJ2-3; no definite D call. The germline CDR1 and CDR2 sequences are SQVTM and ANQGSEA. The ends were cut back, 4 bases at V and 2 bases at J, with 16 bases in the middle. This CDR3 spans 15 amino acids. The CDR3 DNA follows: TGCAGCGTTGCCTTATCGGGTGGGGTCACAGATACGCAGTATTTT. This translates into CSVALSGGVTDTQYF.